Each of the 6 T cell receptor beta chains below was sequenced from the same sample in a study of technical replicates of blood from a few donors. Assay used: immunoSEQ multiplex PCR; TCRdb lists only in-frame clones, some missing. The sample contains around 100,000 clones, approximately 95% of which appear only once. Sequenced material: T cells isolated from PBMCs. These receptors were taken from a human donor in good health.

The chain links TRBV9 to TRBJ1-3, with D possibly matching TRBD1 (5 bases). CDR1 and CDR2 (germline): SGDLS, YYNGEE. The ends were cut back, 0 bases at V and 0 bases at J, with 7 bases in the middle. This CDR3 has 15 amino acids. CDR3 bases: TGTGCCAGCAGCGTAGGACAGATCTCTGGAAACACCATATATTTT. Amino acid sequence: CASSVGQISGNTIYF.

The chain is built from TRBV6-5 and TRBJ2-3; the D gene is possibly TRBD1 (6 bases). Germline CDR1 reads MNHEY; CDR2 reads SVGAGI. The CDR3 has 15 residues. Trimming pared 6 bases from V and 3 bases from J, leaving 16 bases between. CDR3 bases: TGTGCCAGCAGCCCGGTCGGGACAACTACAGATACGCAGTATTTT. Amino acid sequence: CASSPVGTTTDTQYF.

For the CDR3, the DNA is TGTGCCAGCCCAACGTTGGAGACCTACGAGCAGTACTTC. This encodes CASPTLETYEQYF. The chain links TRBV21-1 to TRBJ2-7; the table's D gene call, TRBD2, was not cross checked with the DNA. TRBV21-1 is a recognized pseudogene. The CDR3 contains 13 residues.

The chain recombines TRBV25-1 with TRBJ2-5; D possibly corresponds to TRBD2 (5 bases). CDR1 is MGHDK, CDR2 SYGVNS, per germline. Trimming cost V 11 bases and J 7 bases, with 20 bases left between them. The CDR3 has 13 amino acids. The CDR3 protein is CAGERLTYGTQYF. The CDR3, as DNA: TGTGCCGGAGAGAGACTAACATACGGGACCCAGTACTTC.

This sequence joins TRBV11-2 and TRBJ2-1; 9 bases are a match to TRBD2. This CDR3 has 15 amino acids. CDR1 SGHAT and CDR2 FQNNGV come from the germline V gene. The ends lost 2 bases at V and 5 bases at J; junction bases unmatched: 4. The CDR3 loop reads CASSLMSSGNNEQFF. The DNA of the CDR3 is TGTGCCAGCAGCTTAATGTCTAGCGGGAACAATGAGCAGTTCTTC.

The chain links TRBV7-9 to TRBJ1-2; a possible D gene is TRBD1 (6 bases). Germline V lookup: CDR1 SEHNR, CDR2 FQNEAQ (reference sequence). This CDR3 contains 15 residues. V was trimmed by 5 bases and J by 7 bases, leaving 20 bases between them. The CDR3: CASSPPGQTWGGYTF. The CDR3 region has the DNA TGTGCCAGCAGCCCTCCTGGACAGACATGGGGTGGCTACACCTTC.